Sequencing of this T cell receptor beta chain was carried out in a study of blood T cell repertoires in COVID-19. In the study overall: From the United States, Italy and Spain came samples of acute and convalescent COVID-19.

Original processing notes: Amplification of reference gene primers provided the estimated nucleated cell counts. Sequencing used immunoSEQ multiplex PCR; TCRdb keeps in-frame clones, though not all of them. From that table come the V and J calls and clone size; the DNA was used to work out D and trimming. The table lists some 270,000 clones, 91% of them singletons. Researchers sorted participants into cohorts using their self-reported clinical history. Before they entered the study, exposed participants had met a COVID-19 case within 2 weeks. The CDR3 consists of 15 residues. V lost 2 bases to trimming and J lost 7 bases, with 15 bases between them. The germline V gene encodes CDR1 KGHSH and CDR2 LQKENI.

The origin of this receptor is a middle-aged man who had been exposed to COVID-19. Sequenced material: PBMCs or T cells enriched from blood (not recorded which). The chain uses TRBV18 and TRBJ1-5, with a possible D match to TRBD1 (6 bases). CDR3 loop: CASSPSQGRGQPQHF. In nucleotides, the CDR3 is TGTGCCAGCTCACCATCCCAGGGGAGGGGGCAGCCCCAGCATTTT.